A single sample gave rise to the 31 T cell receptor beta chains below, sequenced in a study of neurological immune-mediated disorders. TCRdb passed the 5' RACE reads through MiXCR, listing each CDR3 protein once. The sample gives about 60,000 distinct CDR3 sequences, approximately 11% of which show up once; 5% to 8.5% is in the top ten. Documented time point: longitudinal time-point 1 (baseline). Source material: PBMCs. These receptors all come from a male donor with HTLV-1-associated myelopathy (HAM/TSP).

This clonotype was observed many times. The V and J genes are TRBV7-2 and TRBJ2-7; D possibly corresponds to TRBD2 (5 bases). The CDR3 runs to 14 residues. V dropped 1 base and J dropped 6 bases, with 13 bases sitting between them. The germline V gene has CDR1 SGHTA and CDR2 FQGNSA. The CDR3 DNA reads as TGTGCCAGCAGCTTAGGGGAGATACCCCGCGAGCAGTACTTC. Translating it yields CASSLGEIPREQYF.

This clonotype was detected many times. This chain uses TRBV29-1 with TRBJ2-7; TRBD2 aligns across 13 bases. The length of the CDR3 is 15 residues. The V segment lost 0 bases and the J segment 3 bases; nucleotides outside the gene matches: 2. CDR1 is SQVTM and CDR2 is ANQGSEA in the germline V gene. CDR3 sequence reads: CSVEDRLAGGYEQYF. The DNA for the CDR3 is TGCAGCGTTGAAGATCGACTAGCGGGGGGCTACGAGCAGTACTTC.

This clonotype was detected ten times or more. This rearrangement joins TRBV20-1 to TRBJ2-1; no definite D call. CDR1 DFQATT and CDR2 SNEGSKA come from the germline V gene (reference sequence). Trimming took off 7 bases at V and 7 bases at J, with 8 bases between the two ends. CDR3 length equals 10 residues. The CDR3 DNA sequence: TGCAGTGGGAGCCGGAATGAGCAGTTCTTC. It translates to CSGSRNEQFF.

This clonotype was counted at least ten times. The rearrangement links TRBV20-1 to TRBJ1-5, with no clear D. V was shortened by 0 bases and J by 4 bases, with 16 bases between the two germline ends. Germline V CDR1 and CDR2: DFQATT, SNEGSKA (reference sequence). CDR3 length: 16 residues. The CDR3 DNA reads TGCAGTGCTAGAGATGAGATGGCACTAACTAATCAGCCCCAGCATTTT. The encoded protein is CSARDEMALTNQPQHF.

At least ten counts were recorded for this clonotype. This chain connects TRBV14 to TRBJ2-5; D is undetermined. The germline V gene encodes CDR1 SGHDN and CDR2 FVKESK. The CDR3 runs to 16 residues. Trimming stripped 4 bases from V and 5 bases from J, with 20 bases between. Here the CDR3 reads CASSPLGSHPGETQYF. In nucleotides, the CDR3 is TGTGCCAGCAGCCCTCTAGGGTCACACCCTGGGGAGACCCAGTACTTC.

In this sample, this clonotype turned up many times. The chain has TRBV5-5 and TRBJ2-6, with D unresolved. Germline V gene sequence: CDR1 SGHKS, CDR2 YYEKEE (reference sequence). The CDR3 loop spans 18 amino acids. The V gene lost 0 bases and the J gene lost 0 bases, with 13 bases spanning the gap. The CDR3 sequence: CASSLELGRNSGANVLTF. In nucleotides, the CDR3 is TGTGCCAGCAGCTTGGAGCTCGGACGGAACTCTGGGGCCAACGTCCTGACTTTC. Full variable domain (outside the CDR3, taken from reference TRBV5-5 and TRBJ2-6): DAGVTQSPTHLIKTRGQQVTLRCSPISGHKSVSWYQQVLGQGPQFIFQYYEKEERGRGNFPDRFSARQFPNYSSELNVNALLLGDSALYLCASSLELGRNSGANVLTFGAGSRLTVL.

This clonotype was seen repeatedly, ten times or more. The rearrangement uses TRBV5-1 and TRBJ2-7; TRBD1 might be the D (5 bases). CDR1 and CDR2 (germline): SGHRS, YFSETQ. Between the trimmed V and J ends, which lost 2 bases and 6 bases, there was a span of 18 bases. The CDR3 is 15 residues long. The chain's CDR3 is CASSLATDVAVEQYF. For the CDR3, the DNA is TGCGCCAGCAGCTTAGCGACAGATGTTGCCGTCGAGCAGTACTTC.

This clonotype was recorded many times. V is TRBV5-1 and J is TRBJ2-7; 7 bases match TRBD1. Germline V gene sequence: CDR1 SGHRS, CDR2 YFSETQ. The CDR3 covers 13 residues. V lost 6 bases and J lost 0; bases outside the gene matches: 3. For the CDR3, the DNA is TGCGCCAGCAACCGGGACAGCTCCTACGAGCAGTACTTC. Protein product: CASNRDSSYEQYF.

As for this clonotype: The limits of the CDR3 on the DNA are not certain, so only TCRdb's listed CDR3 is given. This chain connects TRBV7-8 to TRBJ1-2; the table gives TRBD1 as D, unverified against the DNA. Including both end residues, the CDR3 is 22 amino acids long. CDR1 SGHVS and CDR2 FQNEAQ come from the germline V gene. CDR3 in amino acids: CASSPPPARDPVLRARAYGYTF.

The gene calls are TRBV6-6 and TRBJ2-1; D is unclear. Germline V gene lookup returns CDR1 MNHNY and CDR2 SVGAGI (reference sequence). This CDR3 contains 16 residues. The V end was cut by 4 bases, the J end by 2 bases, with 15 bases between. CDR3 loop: CASSSLSGLTYNEQFF. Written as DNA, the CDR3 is TGTGCCAGCAGTTCACTATCGGGTCTAACCTACAATGAGCAGTTCTTC.

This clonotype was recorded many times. CDR3 sequence: CASSLTGGSNQPQHF. CDR3 sequence (DNA): TGTGCCAGCAGCTTAACAGGGGGAAGCAATCAGCCCCAGCATTTT. V is TRBV7-2 and J is TRBJ1-5, with TRBD1 matching over 8 bases. Unmatched junction bases numbered 1, after V lost 2 bases and J lost 1 base. CDR3 size: 15 residues. Germline loops: CDR1 SGHTA, CDR2 FQGNSA.

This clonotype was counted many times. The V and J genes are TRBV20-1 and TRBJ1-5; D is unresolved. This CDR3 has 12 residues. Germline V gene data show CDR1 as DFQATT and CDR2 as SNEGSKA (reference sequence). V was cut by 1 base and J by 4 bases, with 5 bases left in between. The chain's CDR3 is CSARAGNQPQHF. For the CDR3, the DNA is TGCAGTGCTAGAGCGGGGAATCAGCCCCAGCATTTT.

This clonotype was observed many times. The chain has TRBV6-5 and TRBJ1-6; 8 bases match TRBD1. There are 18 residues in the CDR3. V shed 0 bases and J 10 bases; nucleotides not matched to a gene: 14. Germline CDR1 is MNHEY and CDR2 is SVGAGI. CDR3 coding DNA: TGTGCCAGCAGTTACTCGAGCCCCCTACAGGGGGTAAGGTCACCCCTCCACTTT. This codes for CASSYSSPLQGVRSPLHF.

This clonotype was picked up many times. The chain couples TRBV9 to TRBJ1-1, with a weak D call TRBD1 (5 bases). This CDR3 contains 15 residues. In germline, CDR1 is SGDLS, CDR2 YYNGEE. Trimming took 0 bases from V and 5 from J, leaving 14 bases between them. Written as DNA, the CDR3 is TGTGCCAGCAGCGTAGACGGCAGGGTGGGAACTGAAGCTTTCTTT. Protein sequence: CASSVDGRVGTEAFF.

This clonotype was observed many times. The CDR3 DNA reads as TGTGCCAGCAGCTTAGTTGCGGGACAGGTGCGGCAGCCCCAGCATTTT. Its protein is CASSLVAGQVRQPQHF. The V and J genes are TRBV7-2 and TRBJ1-5, with 8 bases lining up with TRBD1. J gave up 7 bases and V 1 base, and 9 bases lay outside the gene matches. The V gene's germline CDR1 is SGHTA and CDR2 FQGNSA. This CDR3 is 16 amino acids long.

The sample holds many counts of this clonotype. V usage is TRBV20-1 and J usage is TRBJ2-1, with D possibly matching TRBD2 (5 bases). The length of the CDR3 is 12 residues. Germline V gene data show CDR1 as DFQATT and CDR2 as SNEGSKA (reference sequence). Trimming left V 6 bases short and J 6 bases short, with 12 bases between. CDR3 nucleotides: TGCAGTGCGGACGAGGGTGGCAATGAGCAGTTCTTC. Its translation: CSADEGGNEQFF.

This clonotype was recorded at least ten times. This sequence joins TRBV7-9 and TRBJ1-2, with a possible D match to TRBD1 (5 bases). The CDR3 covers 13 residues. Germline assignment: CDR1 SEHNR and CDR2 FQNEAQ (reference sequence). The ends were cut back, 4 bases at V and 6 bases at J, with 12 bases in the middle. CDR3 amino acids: CASSSQGRDGYTF. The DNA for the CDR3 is TGTGCCAGCAGCTCCCAGGGCAGGGATGGCTACACCTTC.

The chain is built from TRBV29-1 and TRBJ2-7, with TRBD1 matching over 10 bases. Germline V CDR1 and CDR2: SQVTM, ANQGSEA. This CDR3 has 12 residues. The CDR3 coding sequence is TGCAACGACGGGACAGGGGTTTACGAGCAGTACTTC. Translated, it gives CNDGTGVYEQYF.

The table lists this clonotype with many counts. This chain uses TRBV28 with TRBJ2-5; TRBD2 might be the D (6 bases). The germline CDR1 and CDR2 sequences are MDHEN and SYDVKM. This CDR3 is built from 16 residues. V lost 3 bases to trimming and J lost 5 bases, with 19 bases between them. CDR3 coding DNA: TGTGCCAGCAGTTTCTCGGGAGTCGGGAACTTGGAGACCCAGTACTTC. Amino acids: CASSFSGVGNLETQYF.

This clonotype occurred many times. The chain's CDR3 is CASSFQPGPQETQYF. In nucleotides, the CDR3 is TGTGCCAGCAGCTTCCAACCGGGACCCCAAGAGACCCAGTACTTC. V is TRBV11-2 and J is TRBJ2-5; D tentatively fits TRBD1 or TRBD2 (5 bases each). V was trimmed by 3 bases and J by 1 base, leaving 12 bases between them. The length of the CDR3 is 15 residues. Germline V gene lookup returns CDR1 SGHAT and CDR2 FQNNGV.

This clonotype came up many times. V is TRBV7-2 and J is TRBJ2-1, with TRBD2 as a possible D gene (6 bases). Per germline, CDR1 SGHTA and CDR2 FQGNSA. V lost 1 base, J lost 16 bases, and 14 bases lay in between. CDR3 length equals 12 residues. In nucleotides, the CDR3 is TGTGCCAGCAGCTTAGACGGGGCGGGGAGCTTCTTC. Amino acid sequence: CASSLDGAGSFF.

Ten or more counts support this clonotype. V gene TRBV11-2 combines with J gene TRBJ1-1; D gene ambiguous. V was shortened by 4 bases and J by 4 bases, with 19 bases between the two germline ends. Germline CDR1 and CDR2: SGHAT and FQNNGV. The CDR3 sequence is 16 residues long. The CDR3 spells CASSSYRESGSTEAFF. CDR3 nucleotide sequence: TGTGCCAGCAGCTCTTATAGGGAGAGCGGGAGCACTGAAGCTTTCTTT.

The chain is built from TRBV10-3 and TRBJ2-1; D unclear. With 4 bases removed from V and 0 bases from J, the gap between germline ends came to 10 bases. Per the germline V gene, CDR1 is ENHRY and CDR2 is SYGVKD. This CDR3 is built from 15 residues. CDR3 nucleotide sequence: TGTGCCATCAGTGGTGGGGTCCACTCCTACAATGAGCAGTTCTTC. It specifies CAISGGVHSYNEQFF.

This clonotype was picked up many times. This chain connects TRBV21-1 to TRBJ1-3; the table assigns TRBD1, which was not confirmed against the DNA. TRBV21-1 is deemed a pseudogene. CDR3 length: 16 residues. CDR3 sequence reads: CASSKADRGGGNTIYF. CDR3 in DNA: TGTGCCAGCAGCAAAGCGGACCGGGGTGGGGGAAACACCATATATTTT.

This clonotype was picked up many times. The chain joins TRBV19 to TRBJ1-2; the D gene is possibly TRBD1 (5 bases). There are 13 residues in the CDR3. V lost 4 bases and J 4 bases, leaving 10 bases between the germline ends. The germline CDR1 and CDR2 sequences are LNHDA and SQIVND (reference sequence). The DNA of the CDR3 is TGTGCCAGTAGTACAGGACACGGCTATGGCTACACCTTC. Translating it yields CASSTGHGYGYTF. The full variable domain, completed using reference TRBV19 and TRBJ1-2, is DGGITQSPKYLFRKEGQNVTLSCEQNLNHDAMYWYRQDPGQGLRLIYYSQIVNDFQKGDIAEGYSVSREKKESFPLTVTSAQKNPTAFYLCASSTGHGYGYTFGSGTRLTVV.

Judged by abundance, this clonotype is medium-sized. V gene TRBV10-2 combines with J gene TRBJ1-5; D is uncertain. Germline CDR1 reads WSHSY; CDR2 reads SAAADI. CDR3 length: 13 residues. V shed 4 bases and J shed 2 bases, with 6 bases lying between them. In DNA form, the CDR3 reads TGCGCCAGCAGTGCTGTCGGCAATCAGCCCCAGCATTTT. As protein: CASSAVGNQPQHF.

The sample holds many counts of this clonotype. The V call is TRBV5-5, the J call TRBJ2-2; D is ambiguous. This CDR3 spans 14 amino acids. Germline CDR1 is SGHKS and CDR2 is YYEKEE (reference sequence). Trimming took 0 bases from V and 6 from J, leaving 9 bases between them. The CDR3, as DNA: TGTGCCAGCAGCTTGGCCGACCTCTCCGGGGAGCTGTTTTTT. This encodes CASSLADLSGELFF.

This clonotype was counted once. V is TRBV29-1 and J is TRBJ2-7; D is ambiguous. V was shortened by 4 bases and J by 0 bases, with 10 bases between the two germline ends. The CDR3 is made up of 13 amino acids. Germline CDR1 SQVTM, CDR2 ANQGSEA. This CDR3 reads CSVAALNSYEQYF. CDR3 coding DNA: TGCAGCGTTGCGGCCCTAAACTCCTACGAGCAGTACTTC.

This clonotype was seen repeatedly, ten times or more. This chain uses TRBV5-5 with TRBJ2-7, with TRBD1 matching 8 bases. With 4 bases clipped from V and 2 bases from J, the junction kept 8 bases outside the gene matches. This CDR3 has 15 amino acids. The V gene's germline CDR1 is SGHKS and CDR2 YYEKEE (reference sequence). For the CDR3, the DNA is TGTGCCAGCAGCCCTATCCGGGACAGGACCTACGAGCAGTACTTC. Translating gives CASSPIRDRTYEQYF.

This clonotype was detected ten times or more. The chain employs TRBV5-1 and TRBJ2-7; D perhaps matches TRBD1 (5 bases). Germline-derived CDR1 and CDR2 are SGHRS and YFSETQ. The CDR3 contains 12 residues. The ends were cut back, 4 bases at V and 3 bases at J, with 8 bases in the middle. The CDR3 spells CASSIDSYEQYF. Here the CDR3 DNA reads TGCGCCAGCAGCATAGACAGCTACGAGCAGTACTTC.

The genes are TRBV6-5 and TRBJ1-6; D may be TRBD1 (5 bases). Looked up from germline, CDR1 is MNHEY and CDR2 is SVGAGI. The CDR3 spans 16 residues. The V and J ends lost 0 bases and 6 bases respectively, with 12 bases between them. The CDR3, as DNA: TGTGCCAGCAGTTACTCTGCGGGGCTGGGTAATTCACCCCTCCACTTT. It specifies CASSYSAGLGNSPLHF.